What follows are 6 T cell receptor beta chains derived from one specimen sequenced in a study of a mutant IDH1 vaccine in newly diagnosed glioma. Time point specified: baseline, week 1 (first vaccination visit). The treatment is: pre-vaccination baseline after standard-of-care therapy. TCRdb's table, derived via immunoSEQ multiplex PCR, lists solely in-frame clones and lacks some. The sample has about 33,000 clones, 70% to 90% seen once. The material was PBMCs, obtained from a glioma patient treated with radiotherapy, temozolomide or both. These receptors were obtained from a woman in her thirties or forties with glioma.

V is TRBV29-1 and J is TRBJ1-1; D gene ambiguous. Germline-derived CDR1 and CDR2 are SQVTM and ANQGSEA. The CDR3 consists of 14 residues. Trimming removed 3 bases from V and 5 bases from J, with 16 bases in between. CDR3 in DNA: TGCAGCGTTGACTTGAGACGGACGGGAACTGAAGCTTTCTTT. Residues: CSVDLRRTGTEAFF.

This chain connects TRBV29-1 to TRBJ2-3; D unresolved. The CDR3 contains 14 residues. The germline CDR1 and CDR2 sequences are SQVTM and ANQGSEA. The V gene lost 7 bases and the J gene lost 0 bases, with 14 bases spanning the gap. The CDR3: CSARAWSSTDTQYF. The CDR3 DNA follows: TGCAGCGCCCGGGCCTGGTCTAGCACAGATACGCAGTATTTT.

The CDR3 nucleotides read TGTGCCAGCAGCGTGCACGCGGGAGGTGTCAATGAGCAGTTCTTC. Amino acid sequence: CASSVHAGGVNEQFF. J is TRBJ2-1 and V is TRBV9; 8 bases line up with TRBD2. This CDR3 is 15 amino acids long. V shed 2 bases, J shed 6 bases, and the junction held 7 bases outside the gene matches. Germline V CDR1 and CDR2: SGDLS, YYNGEE.

The genes are TRBV9 and TRBJ1-1; D is possibly TRBD1 (6 bases). The CDR3 is 14 amino acids. Germline V gene sequence: CDR1 SGDLS, CDR2 YYNGEE. Trimming removed 3 bases from V and 4 bases from J, with 13 bases in between. CDR3: CASSATGASTEAFF. As DNA, the CDR3 is TGTGCCAGCAGCGCGACGGGGGCGAGCACTGAAGCTTTCTTT. Full variable domain (missing parts from reference TRBV9 and TRBJ1-1): DSGVTQTPKHLITATGQRVTLRCSPRSGDLSVYWYQQSLDQGLQFLIQYYNGEERAKGNILERFSAQQFPDLHSELNLSSLELGDSALYFCASSATGASTEAFFGQGTRLTVV.

The V call is TRBV30, the J call TRBJ1-2; D gene ambiguous. Trimming took 1 base from V and 5 from J, leaving 14 bases between them. Germline CDR1 and CDR2: GTSNPN and SVGIG (reference sequence). The CDR3 consists of 14 residues. The CDR3 sequence is CAWSEDGFAYGYTF. CDR3 in DNA: TGTGCCTGGAGTGAAGACGGTTTTGCATATGGCTACACCTTC. The entire variable domain, with the rest obtained from reference TRBV30 and TRBJ1-2, is as follows: SQTIHQWPATLVQPVGSPLSLECTVEGTSNPNLYWYRQAAGRGLQLLFYSVGIGQISSEVPQNLSASRPQDRQFILSSKKLLLSDSGFYLCAWSEDGFAYGYTFGSGTRLTVV.

This CDR3 reads CASSRQRGDQETQYF. In nucleotides, the CDR3 is TGCGCCAGCAGTAGGCAGCGGGGTGATCAAGAGACCCAGTACTTC. The chain links TRBV10-2 to TRBJ2-5, with 7 bases fitting TRBD2. The V and J ends lost 5 bases and 2 bases, in that order; junction bases with no gene match: 8. Germline lookup yields CDR1 WSHSY and CDR2 SAAADI. This CDR3 has 15 amino acids.